This T cell receptor beta chain was obtained from a study of tumor and adjacent non-tumor tissue in lung cancer. At the level of the study: Stage I to III disease affected 10 men and roughly 5 women aged roughly 31 to 85.

V lost 7 bases and J lost 9, with 13 bases in between. The V gene's germline CDR1 is SQVTM and CDR2 ANQGSEA. The CDR3 has 11 residues. Overall study findings and caveats: Significantly higher TCR diversity was found in tumor than normal lung. In normal lung, the top 100 clones were significantly more dominant than in tumor.

With respect to this clonotype: Its antigen is undetermined.

RNA was extracted from bulk tissue without any cell sorting. The normal lung tissue was taken more than 3 cm from the tumor edge. Between August and November 2014, newly diagnosed, chemotherapy-naive lung cancer patients underwent thoracic surgery in China. TCRbeta libraries were built with three rounds of nested PCR, modified from ARM-PCR. One entry per CDR3 protein results from TCRdb running MiXCR on the multiplex PCR reads. The repertoire holds more than 85,000 distinct CDR3 sequences, with 60% to 80% as singletons. Input material: distant non-tumor lung tissue. The chain joins TRBV29-1 to TRBJ2-1; the D gene is possibly TRBD1 (5 bases). The clonotype was recovered from a man younger than 40 with non-small cell lung cancer. The CDR3 sequence: CSDLWGGEQFF. DNA of the CDR3: TGCAGCGACCTATGGGGCGGTGAGCAGTTCTTC.